This T cell receptor (beta chain) stems from a study of blood T cells in healthy people across ages (dated by TCRdb to the mid-2010s). Context from the whole study: In model experiments, template switching captured roughly one uniquely barcoded TCR beta cDNA molecule for every two T cells. Age-related changes in TCR beta repertoire diversity were measured in the study by deep sequencing normalized with unique cDNA molecular identifiers. Donors were grouped into four age groups: young (average approximately 15 years), middle-aged (roughly 40), aged (around 60) and long-lived (just over 80). To avoid experimental bias, donors of different ages were spread randomly across the sequencing lanes. Using the same blood draw, the study looked at two additional independent replicas of 1 million unique cDNA reads for two donors, one aged 18 to 30 and the other aged 80 or older.

General findings and caveats noted by the study authors: A strong correlation was found between observed TCR beta diversity and the percentage of naive T cells measured by flow cytometry. As age increased, observed TCR beta diversity per million T cells dropped in a roughly linear way, and a significant reduction was already evident by age 40. Because the CMV infection status of the donors was unknown, age-related changes in expanded clonotypes may potentially have been confounded. Compared with the aged group, the long-lived group had more naive CD4+ T cells, fewer expanded clones and increased TCR diversity, a pattern suggesting age selection. Because profiling used bulk unsorted PBMCs, naive and antigen-experienced compartments could not be compared conclusively. Estimates of total diversity from one million sequenced T cells were regarded as lower bounds and underestimates.

The CDR3 covers 14 residues, taking in both the cysteine and the phenylalanine. The kept DNA is CDR3 alone, 42 bases in frame from the first base. Based on the germline V gene (reference sequence), the CDR1 and CDR2 sequences are LNHDA and SQIVND. Preparation of the library involved 5' RACE. The instrument given in TCRdb is Illumina HiSeq 2500. A second PCR of roughly 6 to 11 cycles was run with a J-beta primer mix and a sample-barcoded 5' primer. Each TCR beta cDNA molecule received a unique molecular identifier from a template-switch 5' adaptor carrying 12 random nucleotides. At least 2.5 million CDR3-containing paired-end reads were obtained from each sample. The Mint cDNA synthesis kit, primed by a TRBC-specific oligonucleotide, was used to synthesize first-strand cDNA from all RNA. Following uracil-DNA glycosylase treatment, all cDNA underwent a first 18-cycle PCR with the universal primers M1SS and BC2_uni_R. The paper's processing steps were these. For normalization, 1 million high-quality reads, each with a distinct molecular identifier, were randomly selected from each sample. Reads sharing molecular identifiers were discarded rather than binned into consensus sequences. MiTCR, set to a Q25 quality threshold and the strictest error-elimination algorithm, was used for CDR3 identification, clonotype clustering and error correction. A nonparametric unseen species model with Euler transformation was used to estimate lower-bound total TCR beta diversity. TCRdb itself trimmed the public reads at Q25 with fastp, ran MiXCR and retained productive beta chains. Every distinct CDR3 protein forms one entry, paired with its most common genes and DNA. These V and J calls are TCRdb output, not the study's own analysis. Present in this sample are fewer than 800,000 distinct CDR3 sequences, around a fifth of which were seen just once. 3.5% to 4% of the sample is taken by the ten largest.

In this sample, this clonotype turned up a few times. The antigen this receptor binds is unknown. No much larger clone is present one base from it, and per-base qualities are unavailable. Donors were under 40 systemically healthy Caucasian individuals from Russia aged roughly 6 to 100 years. About 9.6 milliliters of peripheral blood were collected from each donor into EDTA-treated Vacutainer tubes. Ficoll-Paque density-gradient centrifugation was used to isolate PBMCs, with at least 7 million per sample. Trizol reagent was used to extract total RNA from PBMCs, with at least 5 micrograms per sample. The percentages of naive CD45RAhigh/CD27high T cells were determined by flow cytometry on a PBMC aliquot from every donor.

The sample consisted of blood. This sequence originates from a man in his sixties or seventies in good health. The rearranged segments are TRBV19 and TRBJ2-5, with no confident D gene call. The J call may be in error: the DNA end matches TRBJ2-7 better. DNA sequence: TGTGCCAGTAGCCAACCCGTGGGCAGCTACGAGCAGTACTTC. It encodes CASSQPVGSYEQYF.